These T cell receptor beta chains were read from a single sample in a study of T cells in localized non-small cell lung cancer. The table came from immunoSEQ multiplex PCR; TCRdb's copy has only in-frame clones and leaves some out. This table has some 15,000 clones, around 87% appearing once. Specimen: peripheral blood mononuclear cells, collected before any cancer treatment. The receptors come from a male donor at least 60 years old with stage II lung adenocarcinoma. Both conserved end residues are part of each CDR3. A D gene is named only where the DNA matches it firmly. Part of the rows lack a size; the others show once, few, many or a class for expanded clones.

j_call v_call clone_size d_call cdr3_aa cdr3_nt
TRBJ2-7 TRBV5-6 . . CASSGQGRREYF TGTGCCAGCAGCGGACAAGGCCGGAGGGAGTACTTC
TRBJ2-1 TRBV27 . TRBD2 CASRISGANNEQFF TGTGCCAGCAGGATTAGCGGGGCTAACAATGAGCAGTTCTTC
TRBJ2-3 TRBV7-6 . . CASSPRLAQSTDTQYF TGTGCCAGCAGCCCCCGTCTAGCGCAAAGCACAGATACGCAGTATTTT
TRBJ1-3 TRBV25-1 . . CASSELGTGNTIYF TGTGCCAGCAGTGAATTGGGGACTGGAAACACCATATATTTT
TRBJ1-4 TRBV5-1 . TRBD1 CASSSGQVREKLFF TGCGCCAGCAGCTCGGGACAGGTTCGCGAAAAACTGTTTTTT
TRBJ1-1 TRBV12-5 . . CASGFAGTEAFF TGTGCTAGTGGTTTTGCAGGCACTGAAGCTTTCTTT
TRBJ2-2 TRBV19 . TRBD2 CASSWGGLAGANGELFF TGTGCCAGTAGTTGGGGGGGACTAGCGGGAGCCAACGGGGAGCTGTTTTTT
TRBJ2-1 TRBV14 once TRBD2 CASSPHTGRTNNEQFF TGTGCCAGCAGCCCCCACACCGGGAGGACCAACAATGAGCAGTTCTTC
TRBJ2-3 TRBV10-2 . . CASSEQGRADTQYF TGCGCCAGCAGTGAGCAGGGGCGGGCAGATACGCAGTATTTT
TRBJ2-4 TRBV19 once . CASSALPGLSYF TGTGCCAGTAGTGCCCTACCGGGACTTTCGTACTTC
TRBJ1-1 TRBV30 . . CAWSGSEAFF TGTGCCTGGTCCGGGAGTGAAGCTTTCTTT
TRBJ1-5 TRBV19 . . CASSIGTQINQPQHF TGTGCCAGTAGTATAGGGACCCAGATAAATCAGCCCCAGCATTTT
TRBJ2-7 TRBV19 . . CASSIGASRSYEQYF TGTGCCAGTAGTATTGGGGCTAGTCGCTCCTACGAGCAGTACTTC
TRBJ2-5 TRBV10-1 once . CASSEGGPARETQYF TGCGCCAGCAGTGAGGGAGGGCCGGCGAGGGAGACCCAGTACTTC
TRBJ2-2 TRBV11-2 . TRBD1 CASSSAGGILNTGELFF TGTGCCAGCAGCTCCGCAGGGGGCATACTAAACACCGGGGAGCTGTTTTTT
TRBJ1-5 TRBV16 once . CASSPYPGQPQHF TGTGCCAGCAGCCCCTACCCTGGGCAGCCCCAGCATTTT
TRBJ1-1 TRBV11-3 . . CASSLGRLNTEAFF TGTGCCAGCAGCTTAGGACGGTTGAACACTGAAGCTTTCTTT
TRBJ1-2 TRBV7-9 . . CASSLAGGERGGYTF TGTGCCAGCAGCTTAGCCGGGGGGGAGAGAGGTGGCTACACCTTC
TRBJ2-1 TRBV27 . TRBD2 CASSLSATSGQFF TGTGCCAGCAGTTTATCGGCGACTAGCGGCCAGTTCTTC
TRBJ1-2 TRBV4-1 . . CASSPTETGRHSGYTF TGCGCCAGCAGCCCCACCGAGACAGGTCGTCATAGTGGCTACACCTTC
TRBJ2-1 TRBV2 . TRBD2 CASTTSGRRNEQFF TGTGCCAGCACCACTAGCGGGAGACGCAATGAGCAGTTCTTC
TRBJ2-7 TRBV29-1 once . CSASTRSSYEQYF TGCAGCGCTTCGACCCGGAGCTCCTACGAGCAGTACTTC
TRBJ1-2 TRBV19 . TRBD1 CATDRTGETYGYTF TGTGCCACGGACCGGACAGGGGAGACGTATGGCTACACCTTC
TRBJ2-5 TRBV7-8 . . CASSLGGDLVPPQETQYF TGTGCCAGCAGCTTAGGAGGCGATCTAGTTCCCCCCCAAGAGACCCAGTACTTC
TRBJ1-1 TRBV27 . . CASSLIRGSNTEAFF TGTGCCAGCAGTTTAATAAGGGGCTCTAACACTGAAGCTTTCTTT
TRBJ2-7 TRBV7-8 few . CASSERGASNEQYF TGTGCCAGCAGCGAACGGGGGGCATCCAACGAGCAGTACTTC
TRBJ1-3 TRBV19 . . CASSIGESGLSGNTIYF TGTGCCAGTAGTATAGGAGAGTCAGGCCTCTCTGGAAACACCATATATTTT
TRBJ1-1 TRBV7-9 . . CASSLQGRGTEAFF TGTGCCAGCAGCTTACAGGGGAGGGGGACTGAAGCTTTCTTT
TRBJ1-6 TRBV28 once . CASSFRGGSPLHF TGTGCCAGCAGTTTTCGAGGTGGTTCACCCCTCCACTTT
TRBJ1-2 TRBV21-1 . . CASSHPLESTGYTF TGTGCCAGCAGCCACCCGCTGGAAAGTACTGGCTACACCTTC
TRBJ2-5 TRBV5-6 . . CASGYRDSNPETQYF TGTGCCAGCGGTTACCGGGACTCCAACCCAGAGACCCAGTACTTC
TRBJ1-2 TRBV19 . . CASSIGSSNYGYTF TGTGCCAGTAGTATTGGCAGTTCTAACTATGGCTACACCTTC
TRBJ1-1 TRBV28 once TRBD1 CASGRDRVTEAFF TGTGCCAGCGGCCGGGACAGGGTAACTGAAGCTTTCTTT
TRBJ2-7 TRBV25-1 . TRBD1 CASSEADRGRYEQYF TGTGCCAGCAGTGAAGCGGACAGGGGGCGGTACGAGCAGTACTTC
TRBJ2-2 TRBV2 . . CASMGRENTGELFF TGTGCCAGCATGGGCAGAGAGAACACCGGGGAGCTGTTTTTT
TRBJ1-1 TRBV18 . . CASSPFGGPENTEAFF TGTGCCAGCTCACCCTTCGGGGGGCCCGAGAACACTGAAGCTTTCTTT
TRBJ1-2 TRBV5-6 . . CASSPTDRPNYGYTF TGTGCCAGCAGCCCTACCGACAGACCTAACTATGGCTACACCTTC
TRBJ2-5 TRBV18 . . CASSSRQGGETQYF TGTGCCAGCTCATCTCGACAGGGAGGGGAGACCCAGTACTTC
TRBJ2-6 TRBV30 once . CASVFERRYRSGANVLTF TGTGCCTCCGTATTTGAGCGCCGTTATCGCTCTGGGGCCAACGTCCTGACTTTC
TRBJ2-3 TRBV30 . . CAWSVNPTATDTQYF TGTGCCTGGAGTGTAAACCCGACCGCCACAGATACGCAGTATTTT
TRBJ1-1 TRBV19 . . CASSLGGTVNTEAFF TGTGCCAGTAGCCTGGGGGGTACCGTGAACACTGAAGCTTTCTTT
TRBJ1-2 TRBV7-7 . . CASSTGGKCRKTYGF TGTGCCAGCAGCACCGGTGGTAAGTGCCGAAAGACCTATGGCTTC
TRBJ2-5 TRBV19 . . CASTGRQGDQETQYF TGTGCCAGTACAGGGAGGCAAGGCGATCAAGAGACCCAGTACTTC
TRBJ1-1 TRBV6-1 . . CASSESGNVNTEAFF TGTGCCAGCAGTGAATCGGGCAATGTGAACACTGAAGCTTTCTTT
TRBJ2-5 TRBV5-6 . TRBD1 CASSSNAGDSQETQYF TGTGCCAGCAGTTCCAACGCTGGGGACAGCCAAGAGACCCAGTACTTC
TRBJ2-5 TRBV9 . TRBD2 CASSTTTSGLGQETQYF TGTGCCAGCAGCACCACGACTAGCGGGCTGGGGCAAGAGACCCAGTACTTC
TRBJ2-3 TRBV29-1 . . CSVRETSTDTQYF TGCAGCGTTAGGGAAACTAGCACAGATACGCAGTATTTT
TRBJ2-1 TRBV6-6 . TRBD1 CASSDRGREQFF TGTGCCAGCAGTGACAGGGGAAGAGAGCAGTTCTTC
TRBJ2-7 TRBV11-2 . . CASSSYETPSYEQYF TGTGCCAGCAGCTCCTATGAGACTCCCTCCTACGAGCAGTACTTC
TRBJ1-5 TRBV2 . . CASSLQGYGNQPQHF TGTGCCAGCAGTCTCCAGGGATATGGCAATCAGCCCCAGCATTTT
TRBJ2-3 TRBV28 . TRBD1 CASRNQGAVDTQYF TGTGCCAGCAGGAATCAGGGGGCTGTGGATACGCAGTATTTT
TRBJ2-7 TRBV7-9 few . CASSLVTGRSYEQYF TGTGCCAGCAGCTTAGTAACCGGAAGAAGCTACGAGCAGTACTTC
TRBJ2-2 TRBV19 once TRBD2 CASGNYAGGNGELFF TGTGCCAGTGGAAATTACGCGGGAGGCAACGGGGAGCTGTTTTTT
TRBJ1-1 TRBV30 . . CAWSGLSPNTEAFF TGTGCCTGGAGCGGCCTGAGCCCGAACACTGAAGCTTTCTTT
TRBJ1-1 TRBV5-5 . . CASSLGRNTEAFF TGTGCCAGCAGCTTGGGTAGAAACACTGAAGCTTTCTTT